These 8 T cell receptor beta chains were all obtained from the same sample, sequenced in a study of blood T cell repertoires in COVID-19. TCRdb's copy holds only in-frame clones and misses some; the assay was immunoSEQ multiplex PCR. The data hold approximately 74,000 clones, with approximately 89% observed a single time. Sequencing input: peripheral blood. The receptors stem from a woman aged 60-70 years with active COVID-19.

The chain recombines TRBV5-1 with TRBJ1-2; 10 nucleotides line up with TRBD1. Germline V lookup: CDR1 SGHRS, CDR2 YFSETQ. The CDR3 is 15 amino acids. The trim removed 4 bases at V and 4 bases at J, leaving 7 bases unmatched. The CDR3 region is CASSGGTGESYGYTF. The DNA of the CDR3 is TGCGCCAGCAGCGGAGGGACAGGGGAAAGCTATGGCTACACCTTC.

CDR3: CASTKSSGRAYEQYF. The CDR3 DNA sequence: TGTGCCAGCACTAAATCTAGCGGGAGGGCCTACGAGCAGTACTTC. The chain carries TRBV27 and TRBJ2-7; TRBD2 matches at 12 bases. The length of the CDR3 is 15 residues. Unmatched junction bases numbered 6, after V lost 7 bases and J lost 2 bases. The germline CDR1 and CDR2 sequences are MNHEY and SMNVEV (reference sequence).

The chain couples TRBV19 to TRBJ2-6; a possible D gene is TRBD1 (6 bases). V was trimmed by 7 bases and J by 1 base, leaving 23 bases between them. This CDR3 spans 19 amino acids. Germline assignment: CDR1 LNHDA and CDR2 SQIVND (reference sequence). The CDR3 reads CASTSLGAGAASGANVLTF. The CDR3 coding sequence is TGTGCCAGTACCTCCTTGGGGGCAGGCGCCGCTTCTGGGGCCAACGTCCTGACTTTC.

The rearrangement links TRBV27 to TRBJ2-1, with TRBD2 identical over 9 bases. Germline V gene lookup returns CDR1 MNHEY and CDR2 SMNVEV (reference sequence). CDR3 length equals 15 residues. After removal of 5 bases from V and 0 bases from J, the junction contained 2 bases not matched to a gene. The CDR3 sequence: CASSLSGSSYNEQFF. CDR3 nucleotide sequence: TGTGCCAGCAGTCTTAGCGGGAGCTCCTACAATGAGCAGTTCTTC.

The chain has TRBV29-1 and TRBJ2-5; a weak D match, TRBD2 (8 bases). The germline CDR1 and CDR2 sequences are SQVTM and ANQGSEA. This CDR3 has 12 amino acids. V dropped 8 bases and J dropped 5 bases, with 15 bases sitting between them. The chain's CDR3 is CSLGGGRETQYF. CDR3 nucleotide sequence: TGCAGCCTAGGGGGCGGGAGGGAGACCCAGTACTTC.

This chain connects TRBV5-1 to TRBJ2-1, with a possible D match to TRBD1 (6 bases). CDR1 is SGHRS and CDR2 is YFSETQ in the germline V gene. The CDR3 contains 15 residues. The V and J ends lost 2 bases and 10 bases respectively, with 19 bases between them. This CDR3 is CASSLAGIWTEEQFF. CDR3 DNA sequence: TGCGCCAGCAGCTTAGCAGGGATTTGGACAGAAGAGCAGTTCTTC. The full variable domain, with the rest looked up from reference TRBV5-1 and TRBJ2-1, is KAGVTQTPRYLIKTRGQQVTLSCSPISGHRSVSWYQQTPGQGLQFLFEYFSETQRNKGNFPGRFSGRQFSNSRSEMNVSTLELGDSALYLCASSLAGIWTEEQFFGPGTRLTVL.

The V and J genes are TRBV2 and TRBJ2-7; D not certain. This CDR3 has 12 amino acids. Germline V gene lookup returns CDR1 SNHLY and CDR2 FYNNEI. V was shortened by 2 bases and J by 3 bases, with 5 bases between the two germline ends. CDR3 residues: CASSEYLYEQYF. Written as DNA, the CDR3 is TGTGCCAGCAGTGAATATCTCTACGAGCAGTACTTC. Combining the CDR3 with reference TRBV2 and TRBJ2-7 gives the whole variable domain EPEVTQTPSHQVTQMGQEVILRCVPISNHLYFYWYRQILGQKVEFLVSFYNNEISEKSEIFDDQFSVERPDGSNFTLKIRSTKLEDSAMYFCASSEYLYEQYFGPGTRLTVT.

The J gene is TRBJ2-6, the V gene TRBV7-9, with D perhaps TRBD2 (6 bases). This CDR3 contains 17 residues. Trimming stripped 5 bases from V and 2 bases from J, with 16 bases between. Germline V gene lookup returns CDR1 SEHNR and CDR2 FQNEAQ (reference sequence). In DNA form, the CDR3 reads TGTGCCAGCAGCCCGTGGGGGGTGCGAACTGGGGCCAACGTCCTGACTTTC. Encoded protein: CASSPWGVRTGANVLTF. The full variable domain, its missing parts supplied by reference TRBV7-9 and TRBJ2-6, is DTGVSQNPRHKITKRGQNVTFRCDPISEHNRLYWYRQTLGQGPEFLTYFQNEAQLEKSRLLSDRFSAERPKGSFSTLEIQRTEQGDSAMYLCASSPWGVRTGANVLTFGAGSRLTVL.